These 24 T cell receptor beta chains share one sample of origin, sequenced in a study of CD8 T cells in ankylosing spondylitis. MiXCR, run by TCRdb on the 5' RACE reads, gives a single entry per CDR3 protein. There are about 150,000 distinct CDR3 sequences in the sample; about 10% occur only once, and around 4.3% lies in the top ten. The sequenced sample was blood, either unsorted or a sorted T cell fraction (not recorded which). The origin of the receptors is a female donor with ankylosing spondylitis or in good health (not recorded which).

This clonotype was recorded many times. The rearrangement uses TRBV6-1 and TRBJ2-7; D assignment may be TRBD1 or TRBD2 (5 bases each). V was clipped by 6 bases and J by 2 bases, with 17 bases between them. Germline V gives CDR1 MNHNS, CDR2 SASEGT. This CDR3 spans 15 amino acids. CDR3 protein: CASSLGRGTTYEQYF. CDR3 nucleotides: TGTGCCAGCAGCCTGGGACGGGGAACTACCTACGAGCAGTACTTC.

This clonotype has a count of ten or more. The chain uses TRBV5-1 and TRBJ1-6; perhaps TRBD1 as D (6 bases). With 0 bases removed from V and 10 bases from J, the gap between germline ends came to 14 bases. Germline V gives CDR1 SGHRS, CDR2 YFSETQ. This CDR3 is built from 15 residues. CDR3 nucleotides: TGCGCCAGCAGCTTGGTACCAGGGGACGACTCACCCCTCCACTTT. The encoded protein is CASSLVPGDDSPLHF.

The table lists this clonotype with a few counts. The chain is built from TRBV30 and TRBJ1-3, with D unclear. This CDR3 comprises 13 residues. V lost 0 bases, J lost 0 bases, and 3 bases lay in between. Germline CDR1 GTSNPN, CDR2 SVGIG (reference sequence). CDR3 sequence: CAWSVASGNTIYF. Written as DNA, the CDR3 is TGTGCCTGGAGTGTTGCCTCTGGAAACACCATATATTTT.

This clonotype has a count of ten or more. The rearrangement joins TRBV7-2 to TRBJ2-5; the D is unclear. The CDR3 runs 14 residues. Germline CDR1 is SGHTA and CDR2 is FQGNSA. V gave up 2 bases and J gave up 1 base, with 8 bases separating them. CDR3 DNA sequence: TGTGCCAGCAGCTTATTGCAGCTCCAAGAGACCCAGTACTTC. Translating it yields CASSLLQLQETQYF.

This clonotype was recorded many times. The J gene is TRBJ2-7, the V gene TRBV9, with D unresolved. Trimming pared 0 bases from V and 0 bases from J, leaving 7 bases between. Germline V CDR1 and CDR2: SGDLS, YYNGEE. The length of the CDR3 is 14 residues. This CDR3 reads CASSVDVNSYEQYF. The CDR3, as DNA: TGTGCCAGCAGCGTAGATGTCAACTCCTACGAGCAGTACTTC.

For this clonotype: A much bigger clone sits one base away, suggesting this may be a read error. The CDR3: CASQTGDNEKLFF. The DNA of the CDR3 is TGTGCCTCACAGACAGGGGATAATGAAAAACTGTTTTTT. The chain couples TRBV2 to TRBJ1-4, with 8 nucleotides matching TRBD1. After removal of 11 bases from V and 4 bases from J, the junction contained 6 bases not matched to a gene. Germline CDR1 SNHLY, CDR2 FYNNEI. The CDR3 sequence is 13 residues long.

This clonotype was counted ten times or more. The rearrangement uses TRBV20-1 and TRBJ2-7; 10 positions match TRBD2. Germline V CDR1 and CDR2: DFQATT, SNEGSKA (reference sequence). The CDR3 is 17 residues long. Losses at the gene ends were 3 bases for V and 0 bases for J; bases not matched to a gene: 11. The CDR3 spells CSASPSGGGFSSYEQYF. The CDR3 bases are TGCAGTGCTAGTCCCAGCGGGGGGGGTTTTAGCTCCTACGAGCAGTACTTC.

This clonotype was counted at least ten times. This rearrangement joins TRBV12-3 or TRBV12-4 to TRBJ2-3; 8 positions match TRBD2. The CDR3 has 13 amino acids. V gave up 5 bases and J gave up 4 bases; unmatched junction bases: 2. This CDR3 reads CASSSGGADTQYF. DNA of the CDR3: TGTGCCAGCAGTAGCGGGGGCGCAGATACGCAGTATTTT.

The rearrangement uses TRBV11-3 and TRBJ2-4; weak D call: TRBD1 (6 bases). The CDR3 loop spans 15 amino acids. Germline V gene sequence: CDR1 SGHNT, CDR2 YENEEA. Trimming removed 0 bases from V and 8 bases from J, with 14 bases in between. CDR3 protein: CASSLEGGTVDIQYF. The CDR3 DNA reads TGTGCCAGCAGCTTAGAAGGGGGTACAGTTGACATTCAGTACTTC.

This clonotype has ten or more counts. J is TRBJ2-5 and V is TRBV5-6; D unresolved. This CDR3 is 11 amino acids long. Deletions cut 2 bases from V and 3 bases from J, with 2 bases between. CDR1 and CDR2 from the germline V gene are SGHDT and YYEEEE. This CDR3 reads CASSFEETQYF. The CDR3 DNA reads TGTGCCAGCAGCTTTGAAGAGACCCAGTACTTC.

The chain is built from TRBV6-1 and TRBJ2-7; 8 bases fit TRBD1. Germline-derived CDR1 and CDR2 are MNHNS and SASEGT. The CDR3 is 15 residues long. Trimming removed 6 bases from V and 3 bases from J; junction bases left unmatched: 10. CDR3 nucleotides: TGTGCCAGCAGAACGACAGGGGCCCCTATCTACGAGCAGTACTTC. Residues: CASRTTGAPIYEQYF.

This clonotype was seen at least ten times. The chain uses TRBV6-1 and TRBJ2-7, with D maybe TRBD2 (6 bases). The CDR3 has 14 residues. The V end was cut by 11 bases, the J end by 0 bases, with 17 bases between. The germline V gene has CDR1 MNHNS and CDR2 SASEGT. The CDR3 DNA reads as TGTGCCGCCCGTTGGGGGGAGCTCTCCTACGAGCAGTACTTC. Residues: CAARWGELSYEQYF.

This clonotype appeared many times. The chain has TRBV7-7 and TRBJ2-2; D perhaps matches TRBD1 (6 bases). Trimming took 1 base from V and 6 from J, leaving 9 bases between them. The CDR3 runs 14 residues. Looked up from germline, CDR1 is SSHAT and CDR2 is FNYEAQ (reference sequence). The CDR3 bases are TGTGCCAGCAGCTTAGAGACAGGCGCCGGGGAGCTGTTTTTT. The encoded protein is CASSLETGAGELFF.

The table lists this clonotype with many counts. The chain is built from TRBV7-2 and TRBJ2-1; D is uncertain. With 1 base removed from V and 8 bases from J, the gap between germline ends came to 3 bases. The CDR3 sequence is 11 residues long. Germline V CDR1 and CDR2: SGHTA, FQGNSA. CDR3 sequence: CASSLEDEQFF. The CDR3 DNA follows: TGTGCCAGCAGCTTAGAGGATGAGCAGTTCTTC.

In its sample, this clonotype was seen a few times. V and J are TRBV5-1 and TRBJ2-6, with 7 bases lining up with TRBD1. Losses at the gene ends were 4 bases for V and 3 bases for J; bases not matched to a gene: 4. This CDR3 comprises 15 residues. Germline values: CDR1 SGHRS, CDR2 YFSETQ. The CDR3 reads CASSPTGDGANVLTF. For the CDR3, the DNA is TGCGCCAGCAGCCCCACAGGGGATGGGGCCAACGTCCTGACTTTC. The whole variable domain, remainder taken from reference TRBV5-1 and TRBJ2-6, is KAGVTQTPRYLIKTRGQQVTLSCSPISGHRSVSWYQQTPGQGLQFLFEYFSETQRNKGNFPGRFSGRQFSNSRSEMNVSTLELGDSALYLCASSPTGDGANVLTFGAGSRLTVL.

This clonotype has a count of ten or more. This rearrangement joins TRBV6-5 to TRBJ2-1, with D tentatively TRBD1 (6 bases). Germline V CDR1 and CDR2: MNHEY, SVGAGI. CDR3 length equals 14 residues. V was clipped by 6 bases and J by 4 bases, with 13 bases between them. This CDR3 is CASSYVGAYNEQFF. DNA for the CDR3: TGTGCCAGCAGCTATGTGGGGGCATACAATGAGCAGTTCTTC.

The V call is TRBV7-2, the J call TRBJ2-3; 7 bases agree with TRBD1. With 4 bases clipped from V and 4 bases from J, the junction kept 8 bases outside the gene matches. Germline CDR1 is SGHTA and CDR2 is FQGNSA. CDR3 length: 15 amino acids. DNA for the CDR3: TGTGCCAGCAGCTCGAGACAGGGTAGGGCAGATACGCAGTATTTT. This sequence encodes CASSSRQGRADTQYF.

This clonotype was seen ten or more times. The chain has TRBV20-1 and TRBJ2-3; weak D call: TRBD2 (6 bases). The V gene lost 3 bases and the J gene lost 2 bases, with 21 bases spanning the gap. CDR3 length: 17 amino acids. Germline loops: CDR1 DFQATT, CDR2 SNEGSKA (reference sequence). For the CDR3, the DNA is TGCAGTGCTAGTGTCAGAAAGGACTACCTCTTCACAGATACGCAGTATTTT. The encoded protein is CSASVRKDYLFTDTQYF.

This clonotype was detected many times. The chain has TRBV20-1 and TRBJ2-3; 8 bases fit TRBD2. Unmatched junction bases numbered 5, after V lost 0 bases and J lost 3 bases. Per germline, CDR1 DFQATT and CDR2 SNEGSKA (reference sequence). The CDR3 has 15 amino acids. As DNA, the CDR3 is TGCAGTGCTAGAGATATGGCGGGAGGAACAGATACGCAGTATTTT. Its protein product is CSARDMAGGTDTQYF.

In this sample, this clonotype turned up many times. The CDR3 nucleotides are TGTGCCAGCAGCTTAGCAACCCCCGGACTAGGTACCCAGTACTTC. Amino acids: CASSLATPGLGTQYF. The V gene is TRBV7-2, the J gene TRBJ2-5; 7 bases align to TRBD2. The ends lost 0 bases at V and 8 bases at J; junction bases unmatched: 9. The V gene's germline CDR1 is SGHTA and CDR2 FQGNSA. The CDR3 runs to 15 residues. Combining the CDR3 with reference TRBV7-2 and TRBJ2-5 gives the whole variable domain GAGVSQSPSNKVTEKGKDVELRCDPISGHTALYWYRQSLGQGLEFLIYFQGNSAPDKSGLPSDRFSAERTGGSVSTLTIQRTQQEDSAVYLCASSLATPGLGTQYFGPGTRLLVL.

This clonotype has a count of ten or more. This chain uses TRBV12-3 or TRBV12-4 with TRBJ1-1, with D possibly matching TRBD1 (5 bases). Trimming took 6 bases from V and 3 from J, leaving 14 bases between them. CDR3 length: 14 amino acids. The CDR3 DNA sequence: TGTGCCAGCAGCCACAGGACCATGGACACTGAAGCTTTCTTT. This translates into CASSHRTMDTEAFF.

This clonotype was counted at least ten times. V gene TRBV7-8 combines with J gene TRBJ2-5, with D uncertain. Trimming left V 0 bases short and J 7 bases short, with 15 bases between. Germline CDR1 reads SGHVS; CDR2 reads FQNEAQ. The CDR3 is made up of 15 amino acids. In DNA form, the CDR3 reads TGTGCCAGCAGCTTAGCCTTCCTAGGCGCCGGGACCCAGTACTTC. This translates into CASSLAFLGAGTQYF.

This clonotype was found many times. This chain joins TRBV20-1 and TRBJ2-1; D assignment may be TRBD1 or TRBD2 (5 bases each). The CDR3 is made up of 15 amino acids. V lost 0 bases, J lost 9 bases, and 18 bases lay in between. Germline CDR1 DFQATT, CDR2 SNEGSKA (reference sequence). The CDR3 loop reads CSARDPIRGLGEQFF. CDR3 in DNA: TGCAGTGCTAGAGATCCTATCCGGGGCCTCGGTGAGCAGTTCTTC.

This clonotype was seen at least ten times. V and J are TRBV20-1 and TRBJ1-1; no definite D call. The CDR3 is made up of 13 amino acids. Germline V gene lookup returns CDR1 DFQATT and CDR2 SNEGSKA (reference sequence). Trimming removed 3 bases from V and 6 bases from J, with 14 bases in between. In DNA, the CDR3 is TGCAGTGCTAGTATGTACTTTCTCCCTGAAGCTTTCTTT. This translates into CSASMYFLPEAFF.